Below, 28 T cell receptor beta chains from the same sample are listed, as sequenced in a study of beta chain features in type 1 diabetes. Study results and caveats: Significant though moderate, a shortening of TCRB CDR3s appeared in all four CD4+ subsets of Type 1 diabetes patients.

The antigens of these receptors remain unknown. Reverse transcribing all isolated RNA meant expressed TCRB transcripts were sequenced. TCRdb's table, derived via immunoSEQ multiplex PCR, lists solely in-frame clones and lacks some. The data hold about 700,000 clones, with roughly 12% observed a single time. The specimen was naive CD4+ T cells from blood. The receptors derive from a man aged 18 to 35 with type 1 diabetes.

The CDR3 sequence is CASSQDWGTPSDEQYF. The DNA of the CDR3 is TGTGCCAGCAGCCAAGATTGGGGGACACCAAGCGACGAGCAGTACTTC. The V gene is TRBV14, the J gene TRBJ2-7; possible D gene TRBD1, 6 bases. Germline CDR1 SGHDN, CDR2 FVKESK. The germline V and J ends were trimmed by 0 bases and 5 bases, with 17 bases remaining between them. This CDR3 comprises 16 residues.

The chain recombines TRBV29-1 with TRBJ1-2, with D possibly matching TRBD1 (6 bases). Deletions cut 3 bases from V and 1 base from J, with 9 bases between. The germline CDR1 and CDR2 sequences are SQVTM and ANQGSEA. This CDR3 is 13 amino acids long. CDR3 nucleotides: TGCAGCGTTGAGGGACATGTTAACTATGGCTACACCTTC. It specifies CSVEGHVNYGYTF.

This clone has a handful of counts. J is TRBJ1-2 and V is TRBV29-1; 7 bases line up with TRBD1. The V and J ends lost 5 bases and 8 bases, in that order; junction bases with no gene match: 5. CDR1 and CDR2 from the germline V gene are SQVTM and ANQGSEA. CDR3 length: 11 amino acids. The CDR3 coding sequence is TGCAGCGTTTACAGGGGCTGGGGCTACACCTTC. It codes for CSVYRGWGYTF.

J is TRBJ1-2 and V is TRBV10-3; TRBD1 might be the D (6 bases). Trimming took off 4 bases at V and 8 bases at J, with 11 bases between the two ends. Germline loops: CDR1 ENHRY, CDR2 SYGVKD. This CDR3 is built from 12 residues. The CDR3 bases are TGTGCCATCAGTGCAGGGGAAGAGGGCTACACCTTC. It specifies CAISAGEEGYTF.

This clone was counted between two and nine times. The V call is TRBV29-1, the J call TRBJ1-1, with 7 bases identical to TRBD1. CDR3 length equals 13 residues. Germline V lookup: CDR1 SQVTM, CDR2 ANQGSEA. Trimming cost V 7 bases and J 4 bases; bases outside gene matches: 9. CDR3 protein: CSAGGQGVTEAFF. The CDR3 nucleotides are TGCAGCGCCGGGGGGCAGGGGGTCACTGAAGCTTTCTTT.

CDR3 region: CASSPRTGNQETQYF. CDR3 sequence (DNA): TGTGCCAGCAGCCCCCGGACAGGGAACCAAGAGACCCAGTACTTC. This chain uses TRBV5-4 with TRBJ2-5; 8 bases align to TRBD1. Looked up from germline, CDR1 is SGHNT and CDR2 is YYREEE (reference sequence). This CDR3 comprises 15 residues. Germline trimming cut 4 bases from V and 0 bases from J; bases unmatched to any gene: 5.

The chain has TRBV7-2 and TRBJ1-4; tentative D call: TRBD1 (6 bases). V was cut by 4 bases and J by 4 bases, with 16 bases left in between. The CDR3 covers 16 residues. Germline V gene lookup returns CDR1 SGHTA and CDR2 FQGNSA. The DNA of the CDR3 is TGTGCCAGCAGCTCCATAGGAGCAGGGGTTAATGAAAAACTGTTTTTT. Protein product: CASSSIGAGVNEKLFF.

The chain links TRBV28 to TRBJ2-5; 7 positions agree with TRBD1. Trimming cost V 9 bases and J 9 bases; bases outside gene matches: 19. Germline CDR1 reads MDHEN; CDR2 reads SYDVKM. The CDR3 length is 15 residues. CDR3 DNA: TGTGCCAGTGGACAGGCCCAATCTTTCGAGGGGGCCCAGTACTTC. This encodes CASGQAQSFEGAQYF.

The CDR3 DNA is TGCAGCGTTAAGGGCAGGGCTTATGGCTACACCTTC. Its translation is CSVKGRAYGYTF. The chain employs TRBV29-1 and TRBJ1-2; D possibly corresponds to TRBD1 (5 bases). V lost 5 bases and J 5 bases, leaving 12 bases between the germline ends. The germline V gene has CDR1 SQVTM and CDR2 ANQGSEA. The CDR3 contains 12 residues.

The V gene is TRBV7-3, the J gene TRBJ1-1; D gene unclear. V was shortened by 6 bases and J by 1 base, with 9 bases between the two germline ends. Germline-derived CDR1 and CDR2 are SGHTA and FQGTGA. This CDR3 is built from 13 residues. CDR3 protein: CASSRTQNTEAFF. The CDR3 bases are TGTGCCAGCAGTCGTACACAGAACACTGAAGCTTTCTTT.

This clone was observed a few times. V usage is TRBV5-8 and J usage is TRBJ2-1, with 10 bases aligning to TRBD2. The CDR3 has 17 residues. With V trimmed by 5 bases and J by 9 bases, 17 bases remained unmatched. The germline gives CDR1 SGHTS, CDR2 YDEGEE. Here the CDR3 reads CASRLALAGAPLGEQFF. DNA of the CDR3: TGTGCCAGCAGACTTGCGCTAGCGGGGGCCCCCTTGGGTGAGCAGTTCTTC.

This clone came up a few times. V usage is TRBV28 and J usage is TRBJ1-1; tentatively, D is TRBD1 (6 bases). Trimming stripped 8 bases from V and 2 bases from J, with 12 bases between. This CDR3 contains 13 residues. Looked up from germline, CDR1 is MDHEN and CDR2 is SYDVKM. In nucleotides, the CDR3 is TGTGCCAGCGGGGGCAGGGCAAACACTGAAGCTTTCTTT. This encodes CASGGRANTEAFF.

The chain carries TRBV29-1 and TRBJ2-4; D is unresolved. Germline V gene lookup returns CDR1 SQVTM and CDR2 ANQGSEA. CDR3 size: 11 residues. V lost 4 bases to trimming and J lost 8 bases, with 9 bases between them. The CDR3 protein is CSVGFMDIQYF. CDR3 sequence (DNA): TGCAGCGTTGGTTTCATGGACATTCAGTACTTC. The full variable domain, with the rest looked up from reference TRBV29-1 and TRBJ2-4, is SAVISQKPSRDICQRGTSLTIQCQVDSQVTMMFWYRQQPGQSLTLIATANQGSEATYESGFVIDKFPISRPNLTFSTLTVSNMSPEDSSIYLCSVGFMDIQYFGAGTRLSVL.

This clone came up a few times. The chain is built from TRBV5-1 and TRBJ2-5, with D tentatively TRBD1 (6 bases). Per germline, CDR1 SGHRS and CDR2 YFSETQ. CDR3 length: 14 amino acids. Trimming stripped 4 bases from V and 1 base from J, with 11 bases between. CDR3 bases: TGCGCCAGCAGCCCCCGGGACATCCAAGAGACCCAGTACTTC. It specifies CASSPRDIQETQYF.

This clone was counted only a few times. The same CDR3 arises from other DNA sequences in this sample as well. The chain employs TRBV5-1 and TRBJ1-1; D remains ambiguous. The ends were cut back, 2 bases at V and 0 bases at J, with 8 bases in the middle. Germline assignment: CDR1 SGHRS and CDR2 YFSETQ. This CDR3 is 14 amino acids long. The CDR3 DNA reads as TGCGCCAGCAGCTTATCGGGGATGAACACTGAAGCTTTCTTT. Translation: CASSLSGMNTEAFF.

The rearrangement links TRBV6-5 to TRBJ2-7, with 8 bases that match TRBD2. The CDR3 length is 16 residues. Trimming at V came to 2 bases and at J to 3 bases, leaving 9 bases not matched to a gene. CDR1 MNHEY and CDR2 SVGAGI come from the germline V gene. For the CDR3, the DNA is TGTGCCAGCAGTTACCAGGCTGGCGGGGGGTTCTACGAGCAGTACTTC. It is translated as CASSYQAGGGFYEQYF.

This clone showed up just a few times. This rearrangement joins TRBV7-8 to TRBJ1-4; TRBD1 matches 7 bases. Losses at the gene ends were 5 bases for V and 8 bases for J; bases not matched to a gene: 8. Germline V gives CDR1 SGHVS, CDR2 FQNEAQ. This CDR3 is built from 14 residues. CDR3 sequence: CASSPRTGLEKLFF. The CDR3 DNA sequence: TGTGCCAGCAGCCCAAGGACAGGTTTGGAAAAACTGTTTTTT.

This clone was recorded a few times. V and J are TRBV15 and TRBJ2-7; a weak D match, TRBD2 (6 bases). The germline V gene has CDR1 LNHNV and CDR2 YYDKDF (reference sequence). V was cut by 3 bases and J by 6 bases, with 12 bases left in between. CDR3 length: 13 residues. This CDR3 is CATSRNWDFEQYF. The CDR3 region has the DNA TGTGCCACCAGCAGGAACTGGGACTTCGAGCAGTACTTC. Full variable domain (outside the CDR3, taken from reference TRBV15 and TRBJ2-7): DAMVIQNPRYQVTQFGKPVTLSCSQTLNHNVMYWYQQKSSQAPKLLFHYYDKDFNNEADTPDNFQSRRPNTSFCFLDIRSPGLGDTAMYLCATSRNWDFEQYFGPGTRLTVT.

This clone was seen only a few times. The chain combines TRBV27 with TRBJ2-5, with 7 bases aligning to TRBD2. The V segment lost 8 bases and the J segment 5 bases; nucleotides outside the gene matches: 11. Germline V lookup: CDR1 MNHEY, CDR2 SMNVEV (reference sequence). CDR3 length equals 14 residues. For the CDR3, the DNA is TGTGCCAGCCGACGACTAGTCGGGGGGGAGACCCAGTACTTC. It translates to CASRRLVGGETQYF.

This clone came up a few times. V is TRBV27 and J is TRBJ2-1; 10 nucleotides line up with TRBD2. Germline CDR1 reads MNHEY; CDR2 reads SMNVEV (reference sequence). The junction had 4 bases not matched to a gene; V was cut back by 5 bases and J by 3 bases. The CDR3 totals 15 residues. The CDR3 loop is CASSPPSGGYNEQFF. The CDR3 DNA reads TGTGCCAGCAGTCCCCCTAGCGGGGGCTACAATGAGCAGTTCTTC.

The chain is built from TRBV6-5 and TRBJ2-7; 8 bases map to TRBD2. CDR1 and CDR2 from the germline V gene are MNHEY and SVGAGI. Trimming took 0 bases from V and 3 from J; bases not matched to a gene: 4. The CDR3 runs to 15 residues. The CDR3 sequence is CASSYSSGVGYEQYF. As DNA, the CDR3 is TGTGCCAGCAGTTACTCTAGCGGGGTAGGCTACGAGCAGTACTTC.

The chain couples TRBV15 to TRBJ2-7; D may be TRBD1 (5 bases). V was trimmed by 4 bases and J by 2 bases, leaving 15 bases between them. The CDR3 is 15 residues long. Germline V gene data show CDR1 as LNHNV and CDR2 as YYDKDF (reference sequence). The CDR3 DNA follows: TGTGCCACCAGCATTGGTGGGGCAAATCCCTACGAGCAGTACTTC. Translated, it gives CATSIGGANPYEQYF.

The V and J genes are TRBV13 and TRBJ2-4, with TRBD1 matching 7 bases. Germline trimming cut 4 bases from V and 1 base from J; bases unmatched to any gene: 7. Germline V gives CDR1 PRHDT, CDR2 FYEKMQ (reference sequence). This CDR3 has 16 residues. In DNA, the CDR3 is TGTGCCAGCAGCTCGGGACAGAATGTGGCCAAAAACATTCAGTACTTC. This codes for CASSSGQNVAKNIQYF.

For this clone: The identical CDR3 is also encoded by other nucleotide sequences in the sample. This sequence joins TRBV27 and TRBJ2-7; D gene ambiguous. Germline CDR1 reads MNHEY; CDR2 reads SMNVEV (reference sequence). There are 12 residues in the CDR3. The ends were cut back, 0 bases at V and 7 bases at J, with 7 bases in the middle. The CDR3 loop reads CASSLSRSEQYF. CDR3 DNA sequence: TGTGCCAGCAGTTTATCGAGGTCAGAGCAGTACTTC.

J is TRBJ1-3 and V is TRBV7-9; 8 bases match TRBD1. Trimming took 3 bases from V and 1 from J; bases not matched to a gene: 11. There are 18 residues in the CDR3. Germline V gives CDR1 SEHNR, CDR2 FQNEAQ (reference sequence). The CDR3 coding sequence is TGTGCCAGCAGCTTCCGGGCTGGACAGGGAGTTTCTGGAAACACCATATATTTT. Protein product: CASSFRAGQGVSGNTIYF. Full variable domain (outside the CDR3, taken from reference TRBV7-9 and TRBJ1-3): DTGVSQNPRHKITKRGQNVTFRCDPISEHNRLYWYRQTLGQGPEFLTYFQNEAQLEKSRLLSDRFSAERPKGSFSTLEIQRTEQGDSAMYLCASSFRAGQGVSGNTIYFGEGSWLTVV.

This clone occurred a few times. Additional DNA sequences in this sample encode the identical CDR3. The chain links TRBV7-9 to TRBJ1-1; D not resolved. CDR3 length: 13 residues. The germline gives CDR1 SEHNR, CDR2 FQNEAQ (reference sequence). Trimming took off 3 bases at V and 4 bases at J, with 9 bases between the two ends. The CDR3 here is CASSFSGPTEAFF. The CDR3 DNA follows: TGTGCCAGCAGCTTTTCGGGCCCCACTGAAGCTTTCTTT. The whole variable domain, filled in from reference TRBV7-9 and TRBJ1-1, reads DTGVSQNPRHKITKRGQNVTFRCDPISEHNRLYWYRQTLGQGPEFLTYFQNEAQLEKSRLLSDRFSAERPKGSFSTLEIQRTEQGDSAMYLCASSFSGPTEAFFGQGTRLTVV.

The genes are TRBV10-3 and TRBJ1-1; no definite D call. CDR1 is ENHRY and CDR2 is SYGVKD in the germline V gene. The V end lost 6 bases, the J end lost 0 bases, and 11 bases lay between the germline ends. This CDR3 is built from 14 residues. CDR3 residues: CAIRDSLMNTEAFF. The CDR3 bases are TGTGCCATCAGAGACTCCCTCATGAACACTGAAGCTTTCTTT.

This clone was observed a handful of times. The chain links TRBV4-2 to TRBJ2-7, with D maybe TRBD1 (5 bases). Germline V lookup: CDR1 LGHNA, CDR2 YNFKEQ. V lost 0 bases and J 0 bases, leaving 9 bases between the germline ends. The CDR3 covers 15 residues. CDR3 nucleotide sequence: TGTGCCAGCAGCCAAGATCCGACAGACTCCTACGAGCAGTACTTC. It yields the protein CASSQDPTDSYEQYF.